This T cell receptor beta chain was sequenced in a study of shared clonotypes between healthy human individuals. The CDR3 is made up of 13 amino acids. The V gene lost 3 bases and the J gene lost 2 bases, with 6 bases spanning the gap. Germline V gene lookup returns CDR1 SGHVS and CDR2 FQNEAQ. Assay used: immunoSEQ multiplex PCR; TCRdb lists only in-frame clones, some missing. Of 2 million to 2.5 million clones listed, 90% to 97% are singletons. The specimen was naive CD4+ T cells sorted from blood. Subset meaning: CD45RA+ positively selected. The chain links TRBV7-8 to TRBJ2-3; D unclear. The origin of this receptor is a man younger than 35 in good health. The CDR3 nucleotides are TGTGCCAGCAGCTTTTCTTTCACAGATACGCAGTATTTT. Translation: CASSFSFTDTQYF.